The 18 T cell receptor beta chains given below trace back to one sample, sequenced in a study of CD8 T cells in Susac syndrome. With random hexamers, roughly 0.45 to 1 ug RNA was reverse transcribed. MiXCR, run by TCRdb on the immunoSEQ multiplex PCR reads, gives a single entry per CDR3 protein. Counted here are some 58,000 distinct CDR3 sequences, 85% to 95% occurring once; the ten biggest clones make up 0.75%. Sequencing was done on a sample of CD8+ T cells from PBMCs. These receptors all stem from a human donor with Susac syndrome.

J is TRBJ2-3 and V is TRBV28, with TRBD1 matching 7 bases. This CDR3 region has 14 residues. Germline V lookup: CDR1 MDHEN, CDR2 SYDVKM. V gave up 8 bases and J gave up 5 bases; unmatched junction bases: 10. The CDR3 nucleotides are TGTGCCAGCTTGAAGAGGGGGCCACGAGATACGCAGTATTTT. Its translation is CASLKRGPRDTQYF.

The chain has TRBV4-2 and TRBJ2-7; TRBD1 agrees at 8 bases. From germline, CDR1 is LGHNA and CDR2 YNFKEQ. Trimming took 0 bases from V and 4 from J; bases not matched to a gene: 8. The CDR3 loop spans 16 amino acids. The CDR3 sequence is CASSQEYGQGFYEQYF. The CDR3 bases are TGTGCCAGCAGCCAAGAGTACGGACAGGGTTTTTACGAGCAGTACTTC.

The gene calls are TRBV27 and TRBJ1-2; no firm D call. Trimming shortened V by 0 bases and J by 7 bases, and 12 bases separated the two germline ends. Germline V gives CDR1 MNHEY, CDR2 SMNVEV (reference sequence). The length of the CDR3 is 14 residues. The CDR3 nucleotides are TGTGCCAGCAGTTTATCGCCACGAGTGGGTGGCTACACCTTC. This gives the protein CASSLSPRVGGYTF.

The rearrangement uses TRBV12-3 or TRBV12-4 and TRBJ2-2, with D uncertain. The CDR3 is 16 amino acids. Trimming removed 0 bases at V and 0 bases at J, with 8 bases between. CDR3 sequence (DNA): TGTGCCAGCAGTTTAGCTTGGGTTGCGAACACCGGGGAGCTGTTTTTT. This codes for CASSLAWVANTGELFF.

This chain joins TRBV12-3 or TRBV12-4 and TRBJ1-4, with 7 bases lining up with TRBD1. Losses at the gene ends were 5 bases for V and 3 bases for J; bases not matched to a gene: 9. The CDR3 has 16 amino acids. The CDR3 region has the DNA TGTGCCAGCAGTACTTTTGAGGGGGCAGCTAATGAAAAACTGTTTTTT. This sequence encodes CASSTFEGAANEKLFF.

This chain joins TRBV29-1 and TRBJ1-5; 10 bases are shared with TRBD1. Unmatched junction bases numbered 5, after V lost 6 bases and J lost 6 bases. CDR3 length: 13 residues. Germline V CDR1 and CDR2: SQVTM, ANQGSEA. The CDR3 sequence: CSVGTGVGQPQHF. CDR3 in DNA: TGCAGCGTGGGGACAGGGGTTGGTCAGCCCCAGCATTTT.

V is TRBV9 and J is TRBJ1-2; TRBD1 agrees at 7 bases. The germline V gene encodes CDR1 SGDLS and CDR2 YYNGEE. The junction had 6 bases not matched to a gene; V was cut back by 3 bases and J by 4 bases. CDR3 size: 14 residues. CDR3 nucleotide sequence: TGTGCCAGCAGCGCGGACAGGCGTGCCTATGGCTACACCTTC. Amino acids: CASSADRRAYGYTF.

This clonotype was counted a single time. The CDR3 bases are TGCGCCAGCAGCTTGGACATCGCCACGCAGTATTTT. Amino acid sequence: CASSLDIATQYF. The genes are TRBV5-1 and TRBJ2-3; D uncertain. Deletions cut 0 bases from V and 9 bases from J, with 8 bases between. The CDR3 sequence is 12 residues long. Germline CDR1 is SGHRS and CDR2 is YFSETQ.

J is TRBJ2-5 and V is TRBV4-1; perhaps TRBD1 as D (6 bases). The length of the CDR3 is 14 residues. V gave up 1 base and J gave up 5 bases, with 11 bases separating them. Germline loops: CDR1 MGHRA, CDR2 YSYEKL. CDR3 residues: CASSQVRGRETQYF. The CDR3 bases are TGCGCCAGCAGCCAAGTCAGGGGCAGGGAGACCCAGTACTTC.

The chain joins TRBV7-8 to TRBJ2-1; the match to TRBD1 covers 8 bases. Trimming at V came to 2 bases and at J to 4 bases, leaving 1 base not matched to a gene. Germline V gene lookup returns CDR1 SGHVS and CDR2 FQNEAQ. The CDR3 is made up of 14 amino acids. The CDR3 nucleotides are TGTGCCAGCAGCTTACAGGGGGCTTACAATGAGCAGTTCTTC. Translation: CASSLQGAYNEQFF.

This clonotype was observed once. The chain combines TRBV29-1 with TRBJ1-1, with no clear D. The CDR3 totals 13 residues. Germline V gene data show CDR1 as SQVTM and CDR2 as ANQGSEA. The CDR3 DNA reads TGCACCCCCCTCGGGTTGAAGAACACTGAAGCTTTCTTT. Protein sequence: CTPLGLKNTEAFF.

The genes are TRBV5-4 and TRBJ2-3; D may be TRBD1 (6 bases). Trimming removed 0 bases from V and 6 bases from J, with 8 bases in between. CDR1 and CDR2 from the germline V gene are SGHNT and YYREEE (reference sequence). The CDR3 loop spans 13 amino acids. The CDR3 reads CASSLDRDDTQYF. The CDR3 DNA reads as TGTGCCAGCAGCTTGGACAGGGACGATACGCAGTATTTT.

This clonotype was detected only once. The chain uses TRBV2 and TRBJ2-3; 8 bases map to TRBD2. V was pared by 6 bases and J by 0 bases, with 8 bases of the junction left unmatched. Germline V gene sequence: CDR1 SNHLY, CDR2 FYNNEI. The CDR3 loop spans 16 amino acids. The CDR3 protein is CASSDIAGTSTDTQYF. The CDR3 DNA sequence: TGTGCCAGCAGCGATATAGCGGGGACTAGCACAGATACGCAGTATTTT.

V is TRBV5-6 and J is TRBJ2-5, with unresolved D. V lost 4 bases and J lost 4, with 17 bases in between. Germline values: CDR1 SGHDT, CDR2 YYEEEE. CDR3 length equals 15 residues. For the CDR3, the DNA is TGTGCCAGCAGCGAAGATTTTGGCGGTCCAGAGACCCAGTACTTC. This encodes CASSEDFGGPETQYF.

The V call is TRBV2, the J call TRBJ1-1; D unclear. The CDR3 covers 13 residues. Trimming stripped 5 bases from V and 0 bases from J, with 7 bases between. Looked up from germline, CDR1 is SNHLY and CDR2 is FYNNEI. The DNA of the CDR3 is TGTGCCAGCAGTAAGGGTCTGAACACTGAAGCTTTCTTT. Its protein is CASSKGLNTEAFF.

V is TRBV11-2 and J is TRBJ2-5, with a tentative D call TRBD2 (6 bases). The CDR3 runs 18 residues. V was trimmed by 5 bases and J by 7 bases, leaving 29 bases between them. Germline V gene data show CDR1 as SGHAT and CDR2 as FQNNGV. The CDR3 here is CASSQSPAGGEKRWTQYF. CDR3 sequence (DNA): TGTGCCAGCAGCCAAAGTCCCGCCGGCGGGGAAAAGCGGTGGACCCAGTACTTC.

The chain is built from TRBV28 and TRBJ2-7; D may match TRBD1 or TRBD2 (5 bases each). Trimming removed 5 bases from V and 7 bases from J, with 27 bases in between. Per the germline V gene, CDR1 is MDHEN and CDR2 is SYDVKM. This CDR3 is 17 amino acids long. The DNA of the CDR3 is TGTGCCAGCAGTCCTGCAGGCAGGGACCCCACGTTTTGGGAGCAGTACTTC. It translates to CASSPAGRDPTFWEQYF.

The V call is TRBV28, the J call TRBJ2-6; TRBD1 matches at 9 bases. Germline values: CDR1 MDHEN, CDR2 SYDVKM. V lost 7 bases, J lost 2 bases, and 9 bases stayed unmatched. This CDR3 region has 17 residues. CDR3 region: CASTRDRDITGANVLTF. CDR3 nucleotide sequence: TGTGCCAGCACCCGGGACAGGGACATCACTGGGGCCAACGTCCTGACTTTC.